Each of the 24 T cell receptor beta chains below was sequenced from the same sample in a study of blood T cell repertoires in COVID-19. Produced via immunoSEQ multiplex PCR; TCRdb's table is partial and in-frame only. Among around 140,000 clones listed, approximately 88% were seen once. Input material: peripheral blood. These receptors originate from a human donor in a cohort sampled during active COVID-19.

The rearrangement joins TRBV7-8 to TRBJ2-2, with a tentative D call TRBD2 (5 bases). Trimming left V 4 bases short and J 4 bases short, with 7 bases between. The CDR3 has 13 amino acids. Germline CDR1 reads SGHVS; CDR2 reads FQNEAQ. The CDR3: CASSWGATGELFF. In DNA form, the CDR3 reads TGTGCCAGCAGCTGGGGAGCCACCGGGGAGCTGTTTTTT.

The J gene is TRBJ2-7, the V gene TRBV27; 12 bases line up with TRBD1. CDR1 and CDR2 (germline): MNHEY, SMNVEV (reference sequence). V lost 7 bases to trimming and J lost 2 bases; unmatched junction nucleotides: 6. The CDR3 spans 15 residues. CDR3 loop: CASIPGTGGTYEQYF. The CDR3 DNA follows: TGTGCCAGCATCCCCGGGACAGGGGGCACCTACGAGCAGTACTTC.

The V call is TRBV2, the J call TRBJ2-3, with a tentative D call TRBD1 (6 bases). CDR3 length: 14 residues. Trimming removed 3 bases from V and 4 bases from J, with 11 bases in between. The V gene's germline CDR1 is SNHLY and CDR2 FYNNEI. CDR3 coding DNA: TGTGCCAGCAGTGACTACAGGGAAGCAGATACGCAGTATTTT. Its protein product is CASSDYREADTQYF.

The chain joins TRBV5-4 to TRBJ2-1, with 16 bases fitting TRBD2. J was trimmed by 0 bases and V by 6 bases; bases with no gene match: 6. The CDR3 is 18 amino acids. Per the germline V gene, CDR1 is SGHNT and CDR2 is YYREEE (reference sequence). The CDR3 DNA follows: TGTGCCAGCACCCTTGGGACTAGCGGGAGGGGCTCCTACAATGAGCAGTTCTTC. This encodes CASTLGTSGRGSYNEQFF.

The chain combines TRBV30 with TRBJ2-7; perhaps TRBD2 as D (6 bases). Trimming shortened V by 0 bases and J by 1 base, and 22 bases separated the two germline ends. CDR3 size: 18 residues. Germline lookup yields CDR1 GTSNPN and CDR2 SVGIG (reference sequence). As DNA, the CDR3 is TGTGCCTGGAGTGTACGGGCGTGGACGGGAGCGTTATCCTACGAGCAGTACGTC. Its translation: CAWSVRAWTGALSYEQYV.

This chain links TRBV6-2 or TRBV6-3 with TRBJ2-7; 8 bases fit TRBD2. V gave up 2 bases and J gave up 2 bases; unmatched junction bases: 2. Germline V CDR1 and CDR2: MNHEY, SVGEGT. The CDR3 loop spans 14 amino acids. CDR3 amino acids: CASSYAGGAYEQYF. CDR3 in DNA: TGTGCCAGCAGTTACGCCGGGGGGGCCTACGAGCAGTACTTC.

The chain joins TRBV18 to TRBJ1-4; 10 bases agree with TRBD1. J gave up 3 bases and V 3 bases, and 7 bases lay outside the gene matches. The CDR3 spans 17 residues. CDR1 is KGHSH, CDR2 LQKENI, per germline. The CDR3 is CASSPRQGAWSNEKLFF. CDR3 bases: TGTGCCAGCTCACCCCGACAGGGGGCTTGGTCTAATGAAAAACTGTTTTTT.

The V and J genes are TRBV11-2 and TRBJ2-1; TRBD2 aligns across 8 bases. Germline trimming cut 5 bases from V and 5 bases from J; bases unmatched to any gene: 11. The germline V gene has CDR1 SGHAT and CDR2 FQNNGV. The CDR3 is made up of 16 amino acids. CDR3 nucleotide sequence: TGTGCCAGCAGCCCGTCCAGCGGGAGTTTCGACAATGAGCAGTTCTTC. It codes for CASSPSSGSFDNEQFF.

The gene calls are TRBV29-1 and TRBJ1-2; 10 nucleotides match TRBD1. The J segment lost 2 bases and the V segment lost 7 bases, leaving 7 bases of the junction unmatched. This CDR3 has 14 amino acids. The V gene's germline CDR1 is SQVTM and CDR2 ANQGSEA. CDR3 protein: CSAGTGARNYGYTF. CDR3 nucleotides: TGCAGCGCCGGGACAGGGGCTCGGAACTATGGCTACACCTTC.

The chain combines TRBV5-1 with TRBJ2-5, with 11 bases that match TRBD2. Looked up from germline, CDR1 is SGHRS and CDR2 is YFSETQ. The CDR3 loop spans 15 amino acids. Trimming removed 7 bases from V and 4 bases from J; junction bases left unmatched: 9. This chain's CDR3 is CASGTSGNRRETQYF. The DNA of the CDR3 is TGCGCCAGCGGGACTAGCGGAAACAGGCGAGAGACCCAGTACTTC.

This clone was seen more than once but under ten times. The chain links TRBV6-1 to TRBJ1-5; 7 positions match TRBD1. CDR1 is MNHNS and CDR2 is SASEGT in the germline V gene. Germline trimming cut 0 bases from V and 7 bases from J; bases unmatched to any gene: 6. This CDR3 is 15 amino acids long. The CDR3 region has the DNA TGTGCCAGCAGTGAAGCTGGATCAGGGGGGCAGCCCCAGCATTTT. Translation: CASSEAGSGGQPQHF.

The chain couples TRBV6-5 to TRBJ2-7; weak D call: TRBD1 (5 bases). The CDR3 has 14 amino acids. Looked up from germline, CDR1 is MNHEY and CDR2 is SVGAGI. The germline V and J ends were trimmed by 8 bases and 0 bases, with 14 bases remaining between them. The chain's CDR3 is CASAEDIRSYEQYV. The CDR3 coding sequence is TGTGCCAGCGCCGAGGACATTCGCTCCTACGAGCAGTACGTC.

This clone showed up just a few times. The rearrangement joins TRBV18 to TRBJ1-6; no definite D call. This CDR3 comprises 15 residues. Looked up from germline, CDR1 is KGHSH and CDR2 is LQKENI. Between the trimmed V and J ends, which lost 4 bases and 6 bases, there was a span of 13 bases. CDR3 in DNA: TGTGCCAGCTCACTTAATTTAGCGTCTAATTCACCCCTCCACTTT. As protein: CASSLNLASNSPLHF.

This clone has a single count. The rearrangement links TRBV6-1 to TRBJ1-2; D may be TRBD1 (6 bases). Germline loops: CDR1 MNHNS, CDR2 SASEGT. V gave up 4 bases and J gave up 2 bases, with 17 bases separating them. This CDR3 spans 16 amino acids. The CDR3 here is CASSGLRDIHNYGYTF. CDR3 DNA: TGTGCCAGCAGTGGCCTCCGGGACATTCACAACTATGGCTACACCTTC.

The V call is TRBV28, the J call TRBJ2-3, with 10 bases matching TRBD2. V lost 4 bases to trimming and J lost 1 base; unmatched junction nucleotides: 5. CDR1 is MDHEN, CDR2 SYDVKM, per germline. This CDR3 has 16 residues. The CDR3 DNA follows: TGTGCCAGCAGTTCGATAGCGGGAGGCCGCACAGATACGCAGTATTTT. Translation: CASSSIAGGRTDTQYF.

The chain combines TRBV5-6 with TRBJ2-5, with 9 bases matching TRBD2. Looked up from germline, CDR1 is SGHDT and CDR2 is YYEEEE. The junction had 2 bases not matched to a gene; V was cut back by 1 base and J by 4 bases. The CDR3 has 14 residues. In nucleotides, the CDR3 is TGTGCCAGCAGCTTGCCTAGCGGGATAGAGACCCAGTACTTC. It is translated as CASSLPSGIETQYF. Full variable domain (outside the CDR3, taken from reference TRBV5-6 and TRBJ2-5): DAGVTQSPTHLIKTRGQQVTLRCSPKSGHDTVSWYQQALGQGPQFIFQYYEEEERQRGNFPDRFSGHQFPNYSSELNVNALLLGDSALYLCASSLPSGIETQYFGPGTRLLVL.

This chain connects TRBV7-3 to TRBJ2-7, with 10 bases that match TRBD1. V lost 4 bases and J lost 2; bases outside the gene matches: 2. The germline V gene has CDR1 SGHTA and CDR2 FQGTGA. The CDR3 is 14 amino acids. CDR3 nucleotides: TGTGCCAGCAGCTGGGGACAGGGGCCCTACGAGCAGTACTTC. Translating gives CASSWGQGPYEQYF.

This clone was picked up a small number of times. The chain combines TRBV2 with TRBJ1-1; D not certain. Trimming removed 8 bases from V and 8 bases from J, with 18 bases in between. The CDR3 contains 13 residues. Looked up from germline, CDR1 is SNHLY and CDR2 is FYNNEI. The DNA of the CDR3 is TGTGCCAGCCATATAACAGTAGGTATAGAAGCTTTCTTT. This translates into CASHITVGIEAFF. Looking up the rest from reference TRBV2 and TRBJ1-1 gives the full variable domain: EPEVTQTPSHQVTQMGQEVILRCVPISNHLYFYWYRQILGQKVEFLVSFYNNEISEKSEIFDDQFSVERPDGSNFTLKIRSTKLEDSAMYFCASHITVGIEAFFGQGTRLTVV.

V and J are TRBV23-1 and TRBJ2-3; possible D gene TRBD1, 5 bases. TRBV23-1 is known as an ORF, though its function is uncertain. V gave up 0 bases and J gave up 2 bases, with 6 bases separating them. The CDR3 has 14 residues. The CDR3 reads CASSQSGLTDTQYF. The CDR3 bases are TGCGCCAGCAGTCAATCGGGGCTCACAGATACGCAGTATTTT.

The rearrangement uses TRBV9 and TRBJ2-1; weak D call: TRBD2 (6 bases). V was shortened by 4 bases and J by 2 bases, with 16 bases between the two germline ends. This CDR3 is built from 16 residues. Germline V gene lookup returns CDR1 SGDLS and CDR2 YYNGEE. CDR3 protein: CASSSSTPGAYNEQFF. The CDR3 DNA is TGTGCCAGCAGCTCCTCTACCCCGGGGGCCTACAATGAGCAGTTCTTC.

This clone was recorded once. The chain is built from TRBV5-5 and TRBJ1-4; D gene uncertain. Trimming left V 0 bases short and J 5 bases short, with 11 bases between. Germline assignment: CDR1 SGHKS and CDR2 YYEKEE (reference sequence). CDR3 length: 15 amino acids. The CDR3 DNA is TGTGCCAGCAGCTTGGCTGGCGACATCAATGAAAAACTGTTTTTT. Protein sequence: CASSLAGDINEKLFF.

The chain is built from TRBV6-1 and TRBJ1-5; TRBD1 aligns across 12 bases. The V gene's germline CDR1 is MNHNS and CDR2 SASEGT. Trimming cost V 3 bases and J 0 bases; bases outside gene matches: 6. The CDR3 consists of 18 residues. The CDR3: CASSERGQGAYSNQPQHF. The CDR3 DNA is TGTGCCAGCAGTGAGAGGGGACAGGGGGCGTATAGCAATCAGCCCCAGCATTTT.

This clone was seen a few times. J is TRBJ1-2 and V is TRBV2; TRBD1 matches at 7 bases. The CDR3 has 15 residues. CDR1 is SNHLY, CDR2 FYNNEI, per germline. J gave up 2 bases and V 5 bases, and 8 bases lay outside the gene matches. The CDR3 DNA is TGTGCCAGCAGTATGACAGGGCTCGAGAACTATGGCTACACCTTC. It is translated as CASSMTGLENYGYTF. Together with reference TRBV2 and TRBJ1-2, the CDR3 gives the full variable domain: EPEVTQTPSHQVTQMGQEVILRCVPISNHLYFYWYRQILGQKVEFLVSFYNNEISEKSEIFDDQFSVERPDGSNFTLKIRSTKLEDSAMYFCASSMTGLENYGYTFGSGTRLTVV.

This sequence joins TRBV7-3 and TRBJ2-1, with TRBD2 identical over 12 bases. V gave up 4 bases and J gave up 8 bases; unmatched junction bases: 6. The CDR3 is 15 residues long. Germline loops: CDR1 SGHTA, CDR2 FQGTGA. CDR3 coding DNA: TGTGCCAGCAGCTCCGGACTAGCGGGATTAGATGAGCAGTTCTTC. Translating it yields CASSSGLAGLDEQFF.